A selection of T cell receptor beta chains follows, all from one sample in a study of OX40 agonist ivuxolimab in advanced cancers. Generated by immunoSEQ multiplex PCR, the TCRdb table keeps only in-frame clones and is missing some. The sample consists of 75,000 or so clones, less than 90% of them appearing once. This sample comprised CD4+ or CD8+ T cells sorted from blood, obtained in a trial of the OX40 agonist ivuxolimab. The origin of the receptors is an adult with an advanced solid tumor such as melanoma, head and neck, liver or kidney cancer. Both conserved end residues are part of each CDR3. Each record gives: CDR3 length, V gene, clone size, D gene, J gene, CDR3 DNA, CDR3 protein. The D gene is left open where the match is weak. Rows give clone size only sometimes, using once, few, many, or a class for an expanded clone.

13	TRBV19	-	TRBD1	TRBJ2-7	TGTGCCAGTAGTCGGGACAGCGCCTACGAGCAGTACTTC	CASSRDSAYEQYF
13	TRBV29-1	-	-	TRBJ2-4	TGCAGCGTCGGGGGGCTAGCCAAAAACATTCAGTACTTC	CSVGGLAKNIQYF
15	TRBV7-9	-	-	TRBJ1-2	TGTGCCAGCAGCTCCTTGACCGGGACGGACTATGGCTACACCTTC	CASSSLTGTDYGYTF
19	TRBV4-2	-	TRBD2	TRBJ2-2	TGTGCCAGCAGCCAGGACGCCGGACTAGCGGGAGGGAATCCCGGGGAGCTGTTTTTT	CASSQDAGLAGGNPGELFF
16	TRBV5-1	-	TRBD2	TRBJ2-2	TGCGCCAGCAGCCGGGGACGGGGGGGCCTCACCGGGGAGCTGTTTTTT	CASSRGRGGLTGELFF
15	TRBV27	-	TRBD1	TRBJ1-4	TGTGCCAGCAGACCGACGACAGGGTATACTGAAAAACTGTTTTTT	CASRPTTGYTEKLFF
15	TRBV15	-	-	TRBJ2-2	TGTGCCACCAGCAAAGGAGGGGGCGGGGACGGGGAGCTGTTTTTT	CATSKGGGGDGELFF
15	TRBV19	-	-	TRBJ2-2	TGTGCCAGTAAGGTTCAGGAAGCCTCCTCCGGGGAGCTGTTTTTT	CASKVQEASSGELFF
14	TRBV6-5	-	TRBD1	TRBJ1-4	TGTGCCAGCAGTTACTCGCCGGACAGGGGGCGATGGTTTTTT	CASSYSPDRGRWFF
12	TRBV6-6	-	-	TRBJ1-2	TGTGCCAGCCTGATGGGGGCTATGGGCTACACCTTC	CASLMGAMGYTF
15	TRBV5-1	-	-	TRBJ1-1	TGCGCCAGCAGCTCGACAGGTTTCGAAAACACTGAAGCTTTCTTT	CASSSTGFENTEAFF
14	TRBV18	few	TRBD1	TRBJ1-5	TGTGCCAGCTCACCCGGGGACAGAAGACAGCCCCAGCATTTT	CASSPGDRRQPQHF
16	TRBV5-1	-	-	TRBJ2-2	TGCGCCAGCAGCTTGTTTCGTATGTTGAACACCGGGGAGCTGTTTTTT	CASSLFRMLNTGELFF
14	TRBV7-9	-	-	TRBJ1-1	TGTGCCAGCAGCTTAGCCTCACGCCCCATTGAAGCTTTCTTT	CASSLASRPIEAFF
14	TRBV5-5	-	-	TRBJ2-7	TGTGCCAGCAGCTTGGGCACAGGGAGGTACGAGCAGTACTTC	CASSLGTGRYEQYF
13	TRBV28	-	-	TRBJ2-5	TGTGCCAGCACCCAGGGGGGCGGGGAGACCCAGTACTTC	CASTQGGGETQYF
13	TRBV29-1	-	TRBD1	TRBJ1-1	TGCAGCGCCTATCAGGGGGATAGCACTGAAGCTTTCTTT	CSAYQGDSTEAFF
13	TRBV13	-	-	TRBJ2-5	TGTGCCAGCAGCTTAAGAGAACAAGAGGCCCAGTACTTC	CASSLREQEAQYF
14	TRBV7-2	-	-	TRBJ2-7	TGTGCCAGCAGCTCGACGGGACACGGCTACGAGCAGTACTTC	CASSSTGHGYEQYF
15	TRBV19	-	TRBD2	TRBJ2-2	TGTGCCAGTAGTATCGGGACTAGCCATTCCGGGGAGCTGTTTTTT	CASSIGTSHSGELFF
14	TRBV6-6	-	-	TRBJ1-1	TGTGCCAGCAGCACGGGAGGGGGAGATACTGAAGCTTTCTTT	CASSTGGGDTEAFF
14	TRBV30	-	-	TRBJ1-3	TGTGCCTGGAGTGTTGGAAGGACTGGAAACACCATATATTTT	CAWSVGRTGNTIYF
14	TRBV7-2	-	TRBD2	TRBJ2-7	TGTGCCAGCAGCGTACAGCGGGGGGCCTACGAGCAGTACTTC	CASSVQRGAYEQYF
15	TRBV25-1	-	TRBD1	TRBJ2-1	TGTGCCAGCAGGAAGACAGGGGCCTCCTACAATGAGCAGTTCTTC	CASRKTGASYNEQFF
14	TRBV9	-	-	TRBJ2-2	TGTGCCAGCGGGACGGGTATGAACACCGGGGAGCTGTTTTTT	CASGTGMNTGELFF
14	TRBV7-9	many	-	TRBJ2-6	TGTGCCAGCAGTCAGCTTAGTGGGGCCAACGTCCTGACTTTC	CASSQLSGANVLTF
15	TRBV7-8	-	-	TRBJ1-5	TGTGCCAGCAGCACCCAGGATCAGGGAGGTCAGCCCCAGCATTTT	CASSTQDQGGQPQHF
14	TRBV10-3	-	TRBD1	TRBJ2-7	TGTGCCATCAGTGAGTGGCAGGGGGCCTACGAGCAGTACTTC	CAISEWQGAYEQYF
16	TRBV6-6	-	TRBD2	TRBJ2-1	TGTGCCAGCAGTTACTCTCAGGCGGGAGGGTACAATGAGCAGTTCTTC	CASSYSQAGGYNEQFF
14	TRBV21-1	-	-	TRBJ1-3	TGTGCCAGCAGCAAAGGCAGGGGTGGAAACACCATATATTTT	CASSKGRGGNTIYF
14	TRBV5-1	-	-	TRBJ2-5	TGCGCCAGCAGCTTGGCGGGGGCCCGGGAGACCCAGTACTTC	CASSLAGARETQYF
15	TRBV28	few	-	TRBJ2-3	TGTGCCAGCAGCCAGCGAATGGGGCTCACAGATACGCAGTATTTT	CASSQRMGLTDTQYF
13	TRBV2	-	-	TRBJ1-3	TGTGCCAGCAGTGCAGAATCTGGAAACACCATATATTTT	CASSAESGNTIYF
11	TRBV7-9	-	-	TRBJ2-5	TGTGCCAGCAGCCAATTGGGAACCCAGTACTTC	CASSQLGTQYF
15	TRBV4-1	-	-	TRBJ1-5	TGCGCCAGCAGCCAAGTGAGGGGTAGCAATCAGCCCCAGCATTTT	CASSQVRGSNQPQHF
13	TRBV9	-	-	TRBJ1-2	TGTGCCAGCAGCGCATCAGGGTTCTATGGCTACACCTTC	CASSASGFYGYTF
16	TRBV6-5	once	TRBD2	TRBJ2-1	TGTGCCAGCAGTTACTCGAATGGGCTAGCGGGGGGAGAGCAGTTCTTC	CASSYSNGLAGGEQFF
14	TRBV7-2	-	TRBD1	TRBJ1-6	TGTGCCAGCAGCCCAGGGGGGACCAATTCACCCCTCCACTTT	CASSPGGTNSPLHF
14	TRBV29-1	-	TRBD1	TRBJ1-1	TGCAGCGGACAAAACAGGGGGCGCTGGACTGAAGCTTTCTTT	CSGQNRGRWTEAFF
17	TRBV19	few	TRBD2	TRBJ2-1	TGTGCCAGTAGTATAGAGGGGACTAGCGGGATAGATAATGAGCAGTTCTTC	CASSIEGTSGIDNEQFF
12	TRBV27	few	-	TRBJ1-3	TGTGCCAGCAGGAGCTCTGGAAACACCATATATTTT	CASRSSGNTIYF
12	TRBV30	-	-	TRBJ2-7	TGTGCCTGGGAATCGAGGAGATACGAGCAGTACTTC	CAWESRRYEQYF
14	TRBV25-1	once	-	TRBJ2-2	TGTGCCAGCAGGGTGACGGGGTCTGGCGGGGAGCTGTTTTTT	CASRVTGSGGELFF